The 26 T cell receptor beta chains listed next were all sequenced from one sample in a study of T cells after yellow fever vaccination (dated by TCRdb to the late 2010s). Receptor libraries were prepared by 5' RACE. These reads were obtained on an Illumina NovaSeq 6000. The public reads were quality trimmed at Q25 with fastp and then assembled into clones with MiXCR by TCRdb, keeping productive beta chains. Entries that share a CDR3 protein sequence are merged under the most common genes and DNA. The sample table contains more than 300,000 distinct CDR3 sequences; only one count was recorded for around 11% of them. The top ten constitute 3% to 4% of the sample. The treatment or condition label, as the study defines it: live attenuated yellow fever vaccine strain. This material consisted of CD4+ T cells sorted from PBMCs, taken 45 days after the yellow fever booster vaccination. These receptor sequences come from a man younger than 30 who received the YFV17D yellow fever vaccine.

The chain employs TRBV28 and TRBJ1-4; D perhaps matches TRBD1 (5 bases). V shed 5 bases and J shed 8 bases, with 9 bases lying between them. The CDR3 length is 12 residues. CDR1 is MDHEN and CDR2 is SYDVKM in the germline V gene. CDR3 coding DNA: TGTGCCAGCAGTGGTAACAGGGAAAAACTGTTTTTT. Amino acids: CASSGNREKLFF.

V and J are TRBV21-1 and TRBJ1-3; TRBD1 is taken as the D call from the table, unchecked against the DNA. TRBV21-1 is termed a pseudogene. This CDR3 spans 20 amino acids. The CDR3 region is CASSKAHETGDSSSGNTIYF. CDR3 nucleotides: TGTGCCAGCAGCAAAGCGCACGAGACAGGGGATAGTAGCTCTGGAAACACCATATATTTT.

This clonotype was seen repeatedly, ten times or more. This chain connects TRBV27 to TRBJ2-2; D unresolved. Germline V gene lookup returns CDR1 MNHEY and CDR2 SMNVEV (reference sequence). The germline V and J ends were trimmed by 5 bases and 2 bases, with 9 bases remaining between them. CDR3 size: 14 residues. CDR3 in amino acids: CASSPTYNTGELFF. CDR3 in DNA: TGTGCCAGCAGTCCTACATACAACACCGGGGAGCTGTTTTTT.

The chain carries TRBV7-2 and TRBJ1-5; no clear D gene. The CDR3 runs to 13 residues. CDR1 and CDR2 from the germline V gene are SGHTA and FQGNSA. V was trimmed by 5 bases and J by 6 bases, leaving 11 bases between them. CDR3 in DNA: TGTGCCAGCAGCCCCCTGCCAGGTCAGCCCCAGCATTTT. Protein sequence: CASSPLPGQPQHF.

This rearrangement joins TRBV20-1 to TRBJ2-7, with 9 nucleotides matching TRBD1. The length of the CDR3 is 14 residues. Germline loops: CDR1 DFQATT, CDR2 SNEGSKA (reference sequence). V gave up 6 bases and J gave up 4 bases; unmatched junction bases: 10. The CDR3 sequence: CSAHGTGISYEQYF. CDR3 bases: TGCAGTGCACACGGGACAGGGATTTCGTACGAGCAGTACTTC.

This clonotype occurred a few times. V is TRBV12-3 or TRBV12-4 and J is TRBJ2-5; 7 nucleotides agree with TRBD2. This CDR3 is built from 17 residues. J was trimmed by 2 bases and V by 4 bases; bases with no gene match: 13. The CDR3 region has the DNA TGTGCCAGCAGTTCCCGTCGCGCTAGCGGCCTACAAGAGACCCAGTACTTC. This translates into CASSSRRASGLQETQYF.

The table lists this clonotype with a few counts. The rearrangement uses TRBV10-3 and TRBJ2-6, with D possibly TRBD1 on 6 matching bases. Germline V gives CDR1 ENHRY, CDR2 SYGVKD. Trimming stripped 2 bases from V and 2 bases from J, with 7 bases between. The CDR3 has 15 residues. The CDR3 protein is CAISEPGAGANVLTF. The CDR3 bases are TGTGCCATCAGTGAGCCAGGGGCTGGGGCCAACGTCCTGACTTTC.

This clonotype was detected a few times. The CDR3: CASSPSAANTEAFF. CDR3 sequence (DNA): TGTGCCAGCAGCCCATCAGCGGCGAACACTGAAGCTTTCTTT. V and J are TRBV7-2 and TRBJ1-1; no definite D call. The CDR3 spans 14 residues. The germline CDR1 and CDR2 sequences are SGHTA and FQGNSA. The V and J ends lost 5 bases and 1 base respectively, with 11 bases between them.

This clonotype was found a few times. The chain joins TRBV9 to TRBJ2-3, with D possibly being TRBD2 (6 bases). Trimming removed 0 bases from V and 4 bases from J, with 18 bases in between. From germline, CDR1 is SGDLS and CDR2 YYNGEE. CDR3 length equals 17 residues. This CDR3 is CASSVAPPGLMADTQYF. The CDR3 DNA reads as TGTGCCAGCAGCGTAGCTCCTCCGGGACTCATGGCAGATACGCAGTATTTT. Supplemented by reference TRBV9 and TRBJ2-3, the full variable domain reads DSGVTQTPKHLITATGQRVTLRCSPRSGDLSVYWYQQSLDQGLQFLIQYYNGEERAKGNILERFSAQQFPDLHSELNLSSLELGDSALYFCASSVAPPGLMADTQYFGPGTRLTVL.

The sample holds a few counts of this clonotype. V usage is TRBV20-1 and J usage is TRBJ2-7, with TRBD2 matching 11 bases. Germline V gene sequence: CDR1 DFQATT, CDR2 SNEGSKA (reference sequence). The CDR3 has 13 residues. V dropped 4 bases and J dropped 6; count of bases not matched to a gene: 5. Here the CDR3 reads CSATTSGMGEQYV. Written as DNA, the CDR3 is TGCAGTGCTACGACTAGCGGGATGGGCGAGCAGTACGTC.

The chain couples TRBV7-9 to TRBJ2-2; D is unclear. CDR1 and CDR2 (germline): SEHNR, FQNEAQ (reference sequence). The CDR3 length is 13 residues. Trimming shortened V by 2 bases and J by 7 bases, and 8 bases separated the two germline ends. The CDR3 sequence is CASSLNSHGELFF. For the CDR3, the DNA is TGTGCCAGCAGCTTAAACAGTCACGGGGAGCTGTTTTTT.

The chain has TRBV5-1 and TRBJ2-5, with 10 bases fitting TRBD1. V lost 4 bases and J lost 4; bases outside the gene matches: 7. The V gene's germline CDR1 is SGHRS and CDR2 YFSETQ. The CDR3 spans 15 residues. Here the CDR3 reads CASSLRGQGVETQYF. The CDR3 bases are TGCGCCAGCAGCCTCCGTGGACAGGGGGTAGAGACCCAGTACTTC.

This clonotype was detected ten times or more. The rearrangement uses TRBV20-1 and TRBJ1-6; D not resolved. CDR3 size: 12 residues. V was shortened by 3 bases and J by 8 bases, with 8 bases between the two germline ends. Germline values: CDR1 DFQATT, CDR2 SNEGSKA (reference sequence). The CDR3 is CSASTRYSPLHF. The CDR3 DNA reads TGCAGTGCTAGCACCAGGTATTCACCCCTCCACTTT.

There are a few counts of this clonotype. This chain uses TRBV7-2 with TRBJ2-5, with D perhaps matching TRBD2 (8 bases). This CDR3 has 15 amino acids. Germline V lookup: CDR1 SGHTA, CDR2 FQGNSA. V was trimmed by 5 bases and J by 6 bases, leaving 19 bases between them. The CDR3 loop reads CASSATSGRGQTQYF. CDR3 sequence (DNA): TGTGCCAGCAGCGCCACCTCCGGGAGGGGGCAGACCCAGTACTTC.

This clonotype was seen a handful of times. This chain uses TRBV7-2 with TRBJ1-3; tentatively, D is TRBD1 (5 bases). The CDR3 has 14 residues. V lost 4 bases, J lost 3 bases, and 10 bases lay in between. Germline V gene lookup returns CDR1 SGHTA and CDR2 FQGNSA. The DNA of the CDR3 is TGTGCCAGCAGCTGGGGGGGAGTTGGAAACACCATATATTTT. Its translation is CASSWGGVGNTIYF.

This chain uses TRBV7-2 with TRBJ1-5; D is possibly TRBD1 (6 bases). There are 16 residues in the CDR3. V lost 1 base to trimming and J lost 0 bases, with 10 bases between them. Germline V CDR1 and CDR2: SGHTA, FQGNSA. The CDR3 protein is CASSLVGGPSNQPQHF. The CDR3 DNA reads TGTGCCAGCAGCTTAGTGGGGGGGCCTAGCAATCAGCCCCAGCATTTT.

This clonotype has only a few counts. The V gene is TRBV7-8, the J gene TRBJ1-1, with D possibly matching TRBD1 (5 bases). Trimming cost V 4 bases and J 8 bases, with 14 bases left between them. This CDR3 has 13 amino acids. In germline, CDR1 is SGHVS, CDR2 FQNEAQ. CDR3 residues: CASSSSRDGEAFF. CDR3 sequence (DNA): TGTGCCAGCAGCTCGAGCCGGGACGGGGAAGCTTTCTTT.

V and J are TRBV7-8 and TRBJ1-2; 8 positions match TRBD1. The CDR3 totals 15 residues. With V trimmed by 5 bases and J by 4 bases, 9 bases remained unmatched. Germline V gene sequence: CDR1 SGHVS, CDR2 FQNEAQ. Here the CDR3 DNA reads TGTGCCAGCAGCCATTGGACAGGGAGCCCCTATGGCTACACCTTC. It encodes CASSHWTGSPYGYTF.

The V gene is TRBV7-3, the J gene TRBJ2-1, with TRBD1 matching over 7 bases. CDR1 is SGHTA and CDR2 is FQGTGA in the germline V gene. The CDR3 consists of 14 residues. V shed 2 bases, J shed 8 bases, and the junction held 6 bases outside the gene matches. In DNA, the CDR3 is TGTGCCAGCAGCTTAGGACAGGTTGATGATGAGCAGTTCTTC. It codes for CASSLGQVDDEQFF. Drawing the rest from reference TRBV7-3 and TRBJ2-1, the complete variable domain is GAGVSQTPSNKVTEKGKYVELRCDPISGHTALYWYRQSLGQGPEFLIYFQGTGAADDSGLPNDRFFAVRPEGSVSTLKIQRTERGDSAVYLCASSLGQVDDEQFFGPGTRLTVL.

The chain has TRBV18 and TRBJ2-3; 16 bases are shared with TRBD2. V was clipped by 3 bases and J by 4 bases; unmatched bases: 10. The CDR3 consists of 19 residues. Germline V gene data show CDR1 as KGHSH and CDR2 as LQKENI. The CDR3 loop reads CASSPSMGLAGGPSDTQYF. DNA for the CDR3: TGTGCCAGCTCACCCTCGATGGGACTAGCGGGGGGGCCATCAGATACGCAGTATTTT.

This clonotype was seen only a few times. The gene calls are TRBV19 and TRBJ1-6; 11 bases fit TRBD1. CDR1 is LNHDA and CDR2 is SQIVND in the germline V gene (reference sequence). This CDR3 is built from 15 residues. The J segment lost 7 bases and the V segment lost 6 bases, leaving 5 bases of the junction unmatched. The CDR3 DNA sequence: TGTGCCAGTAGGCCTGGGACAGGGGGAAATTCACCCCTCCACTTT. It codes for CASRPGTGGNSPLHF.

The V and J genes are TRBV3-2 and TRBJ1-6. TRBV3-2 is classified as a pseudogene. This CDR3 is built from 16 residues. The CDR3 here is CASSPPGPADNSPLHF. The CDR3 DNA reads as TGTGCCAGCAGCCCACCTGGACCCGCGGATAATTCACCCCTCCACTTT.

This sequence joins TRBV7-2 and TRBJ1-2; D is ambiguous. Per the germline V gene, CDR1 is SGHTA and CDR2 is FQGNSA. V dropped 4 bases and J dropped 3 bases, with 9 bases sitting between them. The CDR3 sequence is 13 residues long. The CDR3 loop reads CASSSHTHYGYTF. For the CDR3, the DNA is TGTGCCAGCAGCTCCCACACCCACTATGGCTACACCTTC.

The V call is TRBV27, the J call TRBJ1-4, with 9 bases lining up with TRBD1. This CDR3 is 14 amino acids long. Germline V gene lookup returns CDR1 MNHEY and CDR2 SMNVEV (reference sequence). The V and J ends lost 5 bases and 7 bases, in that order; junction bases with no gene match: 5. The CDR3 DNA is TGTGCCAGCAGTCGGGACAGGGATGGTGAAAAACTGTTTTTT. Translating gives CASSRDRDGEKLFF.

This clonotype was detected only a few times. V usage is TRBV12-3 or TRBV12-4 and J usage is TRBJ2-7, with a possible D match to TRBD1 (6 bases). V gave up 2 bases and J gave up 5 bases, with 13 bases separating them. The CDR3 loop spans 14 amino acids. This CDR3 is CASSLLAGANEQYF. CDR3 nucleotide sequence: TGTGCCAGCAGTTTATTGGCAGGGGCTAACGAGCAGTACTTC.

This clonotype has more than one count but fewer than ten. J is TRBJ1-2 and V is TRBV28, with D possibly matching TRBD1 (6 bases). Germline V lookup: CDR1 MDHEN, CDR2 SYDVKM. V was shortened by 4 bases and J by 8 bases, with 14 bases between the two germline ends. This CDR3 region has 13 residues. The CDR3 DNA sequence: TGTGCCAGCAGTTCTTGGCCAGGGGAAGGCTACACCTTC. Protein product: CASSSWPGEGYTF.